This T cell receptor (beta chain) was recovered during a study of Graves' ophthalmopathy and Graves' hyperthyroidism. Amplification of TCR beta CDR3 regions used RNA transcripts. In the first round, RT-PCR was carried out with HTBI primers, and a multiplex PCR formed the second round. MiXCR, applied by TCRdb to the multiplex PCR reads, yields one record per CDR3 protein. The data show about 420,000 distinct CDR3 sequences, with around 20% seen just once and 2.5% to 3% held by the top ten. The sample holds many counts of this clonotype. As yet, its antigen is unknown. Study conclusions and caveats: Blood samples also showed most expanded thyroid clonotypes exceeding 0.001 frequency. Progression of ophthalmopathy was predicted by the model with about 67% sensitivity and about 72% specificity.

Aged 18 to 65, the patients with hyperthyroidism had under 2 months' duration and were newly diagnosed. Pregnant or lactating patients and those with other autoimmune diseases or uncontrolled infections were excluded. Trimming pared 4 bases from V and 5 bases from J, leaving 11 bases between. The CDR3 is made up of 13 amino acids. The germline V gene has CDR1 MGHRA and CDR2 YSYEKL. The TCR sequence derives from a woman between 18 and 30 years old with stable Graves' hyperthyroidism. The sequenced sample was peripheral blood. The chain couples TRBV4-1 to TRBJ2-5; D is uncertain. CDR3 in amino acids: CASSRAFWETQYF. For the CDR3, the DNA is TGCGCCAGCAGCCGGGCCTTTTGGGAGACCCAGTACTTC.